One T cell receptor beta chain is described in this entry. The sample comes from a study of technical replicates of blood from several donors. CDR1 SGHTA and CDR2 FQGNSA come from the germline V gene. The CDR3 is 15 amino acids. V shed 5 bases and J 3 bases; nucleotides not matched to a gene: 9. TCRdb's copy holds only in-frame clones and misses some; the assay was immunoSEQ multiplex PCR. The sample lists approximately 76,000 clones; around nine tenths were seen once. The V call is TRBV7-2, the J call TRBJ1-1, with 7 bases matching TRBD1. Specimen: T cells isolated from PBMCs. The sequence derives from a human donor in good health. CDR3 DNA: TGTGCCAGCAGCGCTACAGGGGCCCAGGACACTGAAGCTTTCTTT. The encoded protein is CASSATGAQDTEAFF.